The text below deals with one T cell receptor (beta chain). This clonotype was picked up many times. The clone's antigen remains unknown. No much larger clonotype is one base removed from it; base qualities were not supplied. The data originate from a study of neurological immune-mediated disorders (dated by TCRdb to the late 2010s). As for the study more broadly: Among the approximately 35 multiple sclerosis patients, relapsing-remitting MS accounted for some 30 and secondary progressive MS accounted for 3. Longitudinal samples, technical triplicates and paired sorted CD4+ and CD8+ T-cell subsets, alongside PBMC samples, were included among the roughly 98 TCR-beta libraries. Using UMI-based sequencing, the study compared peripheral blood TCR-beta repertoires from patients with HTLV-I-associated myelopathy (HAM/TSP), patients with multiple sclerosis, and healthy controls. The cohort was made up of 68 subjects, consisting of around 15 HAM/TSP patients, 35 or so multiple sclerosis patients and roughly 20 healthy controls.

General conclusions and limits of the study: The highest TCR clonal expansion was observed in HAM/TSP patients, whereas the lowest was observed in MS patients, even when compared with healthy controls. No identical CDR3 amino acid sequences were found to be shared among expanded clones across subjects, suggesting that TCR-beta repertoires were private in all groups. No clinical or MRI features were associated with the MS cluster, and the authors said that larger cohorts are needed. In a phylogenetic analysis, the repertoires of 18 out of 34 MS patients fell into a single cluster of related CDR3 sequences, pointing to a possible signature at the repertoire level.

V was cut back by 5 bases and J by 4 bases, leaving a gap of 11 bases between them. Its CDR3 holds 13 amino acids, cysteine through phenylalanine. Of all the DNA, just the CDR3 is kept, 39 bases in frame from base 1. Per the germline V gene (reference sequence), LNHDA is the CDR1 and SQIVND is the CDR2. Unsorted PBMC libraries were generated from 2 million PBMCs stored in RNAlater at -80 °C until RNA extraction. Multiple sclerosis patients were enrolled in a US clinical protocol under which disease progression was evaluated by magnetic resonance imaging. Peripheral blood was subjected to Ficoll-Hypaque density gradient centrifugation to isolate PBMCs, which were then cryopreserved in liquid nitrogen. To synthesize cDNA, template-switch 5'RACE was performed with a primer carrying a 10-nucleotide random unique molecular identifier so that each TCR transcript was tagged. Each sequencing run produced over 190 million TCR-beta sequences covering 15-18 subjects. Total RNA was extracted with the RNeasy kit. The KAPA Real-time Library Amplification kit was used to amplify TCR-beta VDJ regions with primers for the TCR constant region and the 5'RACE anchor. A first PCR added sample indexes and Illumina adaptors, and a second PCR then raised library yield. After Ampure bead purification, the roughly 650 bp TCR product was size-selected on a 2% E-gel SizeSelection system. Before pooling, library quality was checked on a Bioanalyzer, concentration was measured with Qubit, and libraries were quantified with the Kapa Library Quantification kit. An Illumina HiSeq 2500 sequenced the libraries paired-end 2 x 150 bp. To increase sequence diversity, 25-30% phiX was spiked into each library pool. The original pipeline was this. The UMI-based MiGEC pipeline processed quality-filtered reads and removed over 80% of raw TCR sequences during error correction. IMGT germline references were used for alignment of VDJ genes, and clonotypes were defined by a unique CDR3 amino acid sequence together with V-J genes. Clonal expansion, Shannon diversity, and CDR3 relatedness (CalcPairwiseDistances, ClusterSamples) were evaluated with VDJtools, and phylogenetic trees were built with CLCbio workbench. Clones with at least 8 unique UMIs were defined as expanded, with this threshold being based on coefficient-of-variation modelling across technical triplicates. TCRdb itself trimmed the public reads at Q25 with fastp, ran MiXCR and retained productive beta chains. Entries are consolidated by CDR3 protein sequence, retaining the most common genes and DNA. The authors' filters were not applied to this entry. This sample gives about 20,000 distinct CDR3 sequences in total; approximately 2.5% of them show up just once. 5.5% of the sample is taken by the ten largest.

Recombination connected TRBV19 to TRBJ1-2, with an unclear D gene assignment. The receptor's source is a woman in her late teens or twenties with multiple sclerosis. Specimen: PBMCs. The CDR3 is CASSGSAVYGYTF. The sequenced DNA is TGTGCCAGTAGTGGGTCCGCCGTCTATGGCTACACCTTC.